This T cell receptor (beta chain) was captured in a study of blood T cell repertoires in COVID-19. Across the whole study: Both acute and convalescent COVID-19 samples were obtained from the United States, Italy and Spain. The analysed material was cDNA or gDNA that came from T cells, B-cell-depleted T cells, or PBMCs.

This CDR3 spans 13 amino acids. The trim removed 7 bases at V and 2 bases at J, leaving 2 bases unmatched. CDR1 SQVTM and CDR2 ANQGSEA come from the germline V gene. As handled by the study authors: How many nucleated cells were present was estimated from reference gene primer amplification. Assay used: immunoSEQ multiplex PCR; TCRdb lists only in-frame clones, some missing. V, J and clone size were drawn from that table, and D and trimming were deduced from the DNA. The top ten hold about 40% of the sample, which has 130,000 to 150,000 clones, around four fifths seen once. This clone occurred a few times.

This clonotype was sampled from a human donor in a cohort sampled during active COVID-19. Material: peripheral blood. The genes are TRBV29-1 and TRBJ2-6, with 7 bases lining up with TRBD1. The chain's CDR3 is CSARGTGANVLTF. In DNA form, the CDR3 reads TGCAGCGCCAGGGGGACTGGGGCCAACGTCCTGACTTTC.